The 20 T cell receptor beta chains below come from one sample, sequenced in a study of blood T cells in healthy people across ages. A J-beta primer mix and a sample-barcoded 5' primer were used in a second PCR of about 6 to 12 cycles. A single record per CDR3 protein comes from TCRdb applying MiXCR to the 5' RACE reads. Altogether 630,000 or so distinct CDR3 sequences are present, roughly 30% being singletons, with the ten largest covering approximately 15%. The sequenced sample consisted of blood. These receptors came from an elderly woman in good health.

The chain is built from TRBV7-3 and TRBJ2-2; 9 nucleotides align to TRBD2. The germline CDR1 and CDR2 sequences are SGHTA and FQGTGA. The CDR3 runs to 17 residues. V dropped 5 bases and J dropped 2; count of bases not matched to a gene: 9. CDR3 bases: TGTGCCAGCAGCCAGGGGGTACTAGCGGGTAACACCGGGGAGCTGTTTTTT. The encoded protein is CASSQGVLAGNTGELFF.

This clonotype was observed many times. The rearrangement links TRBV4-2 to TRBJ1-1; no clear D. The CDR3 extends over 13 amino acids. V was cut by 6 bases and J by 0 bases, with 8 bases left in between. CDR1 and CDR2 from the germline V gene are LGHNA and YNFKEQ. The CDR3: CASRTGVNTEAFF. CDR3 coding DNA: TGTGCCAGCAGGACCGGTGTGAACACTGAAGCTTTCTTT.

This clonotype has a count of ten or more. The CDR3 region has the DNA TGTGCCAGCAGTGGGCTTGGGGCCAACGTCCTGACTTTC. Translation: CASSGLGANVLTF. The genes are TRBV12-3 or TRBV12-4 and TRBJ2-6; D is uncertain. The V end was cut by 5 bases, the J end by 3 bases, with 5 bases between. The CDR3 length is 13 residues.

The chain carries TRBV29-1 and TRBJ2-1; D remains ambiguous. The CDR3 length is 13 residues. Germline values: CDR1 SQVTM, CDR2 ANQGSEA. Trimming removed 8 bases from V and 6 bases from J, with 17 bases in between. The CDR3 is CSTQWGTPNEQFF. The CDR3 DNA sequence: TGCAGCACCCAGTGGGGTACCCCCAATGAGCAGTTCTTC.

This clonotype was seen more than once but under ten times. The germline gene is not matched at one end of the junction; a read error may be the cause. V gene TRBV20-1 combines with J gene TRBJ2-5; 10 bases are shared with TRBD2. The CDR3 spans 16 residues. Germline CDR1 and CDR2: DFQATT and SNEGSKA (reference sequence). The CDR3 is CGARSGGSGGEETQYF. DNA for the CDR3: TGCGGTGCTAGATCAGGCGGGAGCGGGGGGGAAGAGACCCAGTACTTC.

The CDR3: CASNVQGGGEAFF. CDR3 nucleotide sequence: TGTGCCAGCAACGTCCAGGGGGGCGGTGAAGCTTTCTTT. The chain uses TRBV9 and TRBJ1-1; 7 bases are shared with TRBD1. There are 13 residues in the CDR3. The ends lost 6 bases at V and 7 bases at J; junction bases unmatched: 9. The germline gives CDR1 SGDLS, CDR2 YYNGEE.

The chain links TRBV5-1 to TRBJ1-1; D is ambiguous. This CDR3 contains 13 residues. Trimming took 8 bases from V and 1 from J, leaving 12 bases between them. Germline V gene lookup returns CDR1 SGHRS and CDR2 YFSETQ. The CDR3 loop reads CASRYGSNTEAFF. In DNA form, the CDR3 reads TGCGCCAGTCGCTACGGGTCGAACACTGAAGCTTTCTTT. Looking up the rest from reference TRBV5-1 and TRBJ1-1 gives the full variable domain: KAGVTQTPRYLIKTRGQQVTLSCSPISGHRSVSWYQQTPGQGLQFLFEYFSETQRNKGNFPGRFSGRQFSNSRSEMNVSTLELGDSALYLCASRYGSNTEAFFGQGTRLTVV.

A few counts support this clonotype. This chain joins TRBV5-1 and TRBJ2-5, with D perhaps assigned TRBD1 or TRBD2 (5 bases each). V lost 3 bases, J lost 5 bases, and 14 bases lay in between. CDR1 SGHRS and CDR2 YFSETQ come from the germline V gene. The length of the CDR3 is 14 residues. CDR3: CASSWVAGTETQYF. DNA of the CDR3: TGCGCCAGCAGCTGGGTAGCAGGGACGGAGACCCAGTACTTC.

There are a few counts of this clonotype. The V call is TRBV27, the J call TRBJ2-6; D uncertain. CDR3 length: 13 amino acids. CDR1 MNHEY and CDR2 SMNVEV come from the germline V gene (reference sequence). The ends were cut back, 6 bases at V and 2 bases at J, with 5 bases in the middle. CDR3 sequence: CASRNPGANVLTF. CDR3 bases: TGTGCCAGCAGGAATCCTGGGGCCAACGTCCTGACTTTC.

This clonotype was recorded at least ten times. The V and J genes are TRBV7-2 and TRBJ1-2, with 8 nucleotides matching TRBD1. Germline V gives CDR1 SGHTA, CDR2 FQGNSA. The CDR3 spans 13 residues. V lost 5 bases to trimming and J lost 5 bases; unmatched junction nucleotides: 4. CDR3 in amino acids: CASSPGGEYGYTF. The CDR3 bases are TGTGCCAGCAGCCCAGGGGGCGAATATGGCTACACCTTC.

This clonotype was seen many times. The V gene is TRBV7-8, the J gene TRBJ2-1; 8 nucleotides match TRBD1. The CDR3 is 16 residues long. Per germline, CDR1 SGHVS and CDR2 FQNEAQ. After removal of 1 base from V and 7 bases from J, the junction contained 9 bases not matched to a gene. CDR3 residues: CASSLGRDRRRNEQFF. CDR3 DNA sequence: TGTGCCAGCAGCTTAGGCAGGGACAGGAGACGGAATGAGCAGTTCTTC.

The rearrangement joins TRBV28 to TRBJ1-4; maybe TRBD1 (5 bases). This CDR3 contains 15 residues. The V gene's germline CDR1 is MDHEN and CDR2 SYDVKM. V lost 7 bases, J lost 5 bases, and 17 bases lay in between. The CDR3 DNA reads TGTGCCAGCATCTCTATCGGGCAGGGCAATGAAAAACTGTTTTTT. This codes for CASISIGQGNEKLFF.

In DNA form, the CDR3 reads TGTGCCAGCCGCTACACTGAAGCTTTCTTT. This encodes CASRYTEAFF. The chain uses TRBV6-6 and TRBJ1-1; D remains unclear. Germline V gene sequence: CDR1 MNHNY, CDR2 SVGAGI (reference sequence). The V end lost 8 bases, the J end lost 3 bases, and 4 bases lay between the germline ends. The CDR3 runs 10 residues.

This clonotype was seen many times. The V and J genes are TRBV20-1 and TRBJ2-1; 7 bases align to TRBD2. V was clipped by 5 bases and J by 7 bases; unmatched bases: 11. Germline assignment: CDR1 DFQATT and CDR2 SNEGSKA (reference sequence). The CDR3 length is 14 residues. The CDR3 is CSADLRTRGNEQFF. CDR3 DNA: TGCAGTGCTGACCTAAGGACTAGGGGAAATGAGCAGTTCTTC.

In DNA, the CDR3 is TGTGCCAGCAGCTCCTCTAGCGGGGGGACCCACAATGAGCAGTACTTC. This gives the protein CASSSSSGGTHNEQYF. This sequence joins TRBV7-3 and TRBJ2-5; 11 bases are a match to TRBD2. This CDR3 has 16 amino acids. The J segment lost 11 bases and the V segment lost 4 bases, leaving 15 bases of the junction unmatched. Germline lookup yields CDR1 SGHTA and CDR2 FQGTGA.

The CDR3 spells CSATPRGGRNTEAFF. CDR3 bases: TGCAGTGCTACCCCGCGCGGGGGCCGAAACACTGAAGCTTTCTTT. The chain uses TRBV20-1 and TRBJ1-1, with D perhaps TRBD1 (6 bases). The CDR3 loop spans 15 amino acids. Trimming pared 4 bases from V and 2 bases from J, leaving 17 bases between. CDR1 and CDR2 from the germline V gene are DFQATT and SNEGSKA (reference sequence).

The chain carries TRBV7-3 and TRBJ2-1; D may be TRBD2 (6 bases). There are 15 residues in the CDR3. Germline V gene sequence: CDR1 SGHTA, CDR2 FQGTGA. The V end lost 11 bases, the J end lost 5 bases, and 22 bases lay between the germline ends. The CDR3 DNA is TGTGCCGGCCGCTTAACCGGGACTGCTAACAATGAGCAGTTCTTC. This gives the protein CAGRLTGTANNEQFF.

Concerning this clonotype: A read error may be the cause here, since a much bigger clone is one base away. The chain carries TRBV7-2 and TRBJ1-1; 8 bases map to TRBD1. Trimming cost V 5 bases and J 3 bases; bases outside gene matches: 8. Germline lookup yields CDR1 SGHTA and CDR2 FQGNSA. CDR3 length: 15 residues. The CDR3 loop reads CASSAPPGGHTEAFF. As DNA, the CDR3 is TGTGCCAGCAGCGCGCCCCCAGGGGGCCACACTGAAGCTTTCTTT.

This clonotype was recorded a few times. The junction does not match germline at one end; this may be a read error. The chain has TRBV12-3 or TRBV12-4 and TRBJ1-4, with 8 bases lining up with TRBD1. This CDR3 contains 15 residues. The CDR3 here is CASSFSTGVLEKRFF. The CDR3 nucleotides read TGTGCCAGCAGTTTCTCGACAGGGGTGCTTGAAAAACGGTTTTTT.

In its sample, this clonotype was seen many times. The chain is built from TRBV6-5 and TRBJ1-2; D is possibly TRBD1 (6 bases). Germline CDR1 MNHEY, CDR2 SVGAGI. Trimming removed 5 bases at V and 2 bases at J, with 12 bases between. This CDR3 has 14 residues. The CDR3 DNA sequence: TGTGCCAGCAGTAGAGACAGGTCCAACTATGGCTACACCTTC. As protein: CASSRDRSNYGYTF.